This entry lists 25 T cell receptor beta chains sequenced from one sample in a study of T cell responses to AZD1222 COVID-19 vaccine. Using immunoSEQ multiplex PCR, the repertoire was profiled, and TCRdb retains in-frame clones only, with some absent. The sample comprises under 150,000 clones, roughly 92% of which are singletons, and roughly 1% rests with the top ten. Sample: peripheral blood, taken 28 days after the second AZD1222 dose. These receptors were obtained from an adult who received the AZD1222 COVID-19 vaccine.

The J gene is TRBJ1-5, the V gene TRBV28; D ambiguous. Trimming cost V 2 bases and J 2 bases, with 10 bases left between them. The CDR3 has 15 residues. The germline gives CDR1 MDHEN, CDR2 SYDVKM. The CDR3 DNA reads as TGTGCCAGCAGTTTAAACTCTGGGGGCAATCAGCCCCAGCATTTT. It specifies CASSLNSGGNQPQHF. Full variable domain (outside the CDR3, taken from reference TRBV28 and TRBJ1-5): DVKVTQSSRYLVKRTGEKVFLECVQDMDHENMFWYRQDPGLGLRLIYFSYDVKMKEKGDIPEGYSVSREKKERFSLILESASTNQTSMYLCASSLNSGGNQPQHFGDGTRLSIL.

V is TRBV6-6 and J is TRBJ1-5; 7 bases align to TRBD1. Losses at the gene ends were 6 bases for V and 2 bases for J; bases not matched to a gene: 7. Germline V CDR1 and CDR2: MNHNY, SVGAGI (reference sequence). The CDR3 has 15 amino acids. The CDR3 is CASRGGQRGNQPQHF. CDR3 nucleotides: TGTGCCAGCAGAGGGGGACAGCGGGGCAATCAGCCCCAGCATTTT.

The V and J genes are TRBV7-2 and TRBJ1-4; TRBD1 is a possible D gene (6 bases). The germline V gene encodes CDR1 SGHTA and CDR2 FQGNSA. The CDR3 totals 15 residues. Trimming pared 1 base from V and 7 bases from J, leaving 13 bases between. The CDR3 region has the DNA TGTGCCAGCAGCTTAGTTGGGGGCCGGGTTGAAAAACTGTTTTTT. Residues: CASSLVGGRVEKLFF. Full variable domain (rest looked up from reference TRBV7-2 and TRBJ1-4): GAGVSQSPSNKVTEKGKDVELRCDPISGHTALYWYRQSLGQGLEFLIYFQGNSAPDKSGLPSDRFSAERTGGSVSTLTIQRTQQEDSAVYLCASSLVGGRVEKLFFGSGTQLSVL.

The chain uses TRBV12-3 or TRBV12-4 and TRBJ1-1, with D possibly matching TRBD1 (5 bases). The V end lost 5 bases, the J end lost 8 bases, and 15 bases lay between the germline ends. The CDR3 is 13 amino acids. The DNA of the CDR3 is TGTGCCAGCAGTCAATTTCGGGGGACCGAAGCTTTCTTT. Protein sequence: CASSQFRGTEAFF.

The chain couples TRBV19 to TRBJ2-7; weak D call: TRBD2 (6 bases). The CDR3 is 14 residues long. CDR1 and CDR2 (germline): LNHDA, SQIVND (reference sequence). The V end lost 6 bases, the J end lost 0 bases, and 12 bases lay between the germline ends. The CDR3 here is CASSQGLRSYEQYF. The CDR3 nucleotides read TGTGCCAGTAGCCAAGGACTACGCTCCTACGAGCAGTACTTC.

This clone was seen a single time. The chain links TRBV7-2 to TRBJ2-5, with unresolved D. Germline CDR1 is SGHTA and CDR2 is FQGNSA. The CDR3 loop spans 13 amino acids. Trimming took off 1 base at V and 6 bases at J, with 9 bases between the two ends. CDR3 in DNA: TGTGCCAGCAGCTTAGAAAGTATTAAGACCCAGTACTTC. Protein: CASSLESIKTQYF.

The chain is built from TRBV5-6 and TRBJ2-7, with 11 bases identical to TRBD2. Trimming at V came to 1 base and at J to 4 bases, leaving 10 bases not matched to a gene. The germline CDR1 and CDR2 sequences are SGHDT and YYEEEE. The CDR3 loop spans 17 amino acids. CDR3 sequence reads: CASSLTGGASGGYEQYF. CDR3 nucleotides: TGTGCCAGCAGCTTGACTGGTGGGGCTAGCGGGGGGTACGAGCAGTACTTC.

The chain couples TRBV7-9 to TRBJ2-3; D possibly corresponds to TRBD2 (5 bases). This CDR3 comprises 17 residues. The V and J ends lost 1 base and 6 bases respectively, with 20 bases between them. Germline loops: CDR1 SEHNR, CDR2 FQNEAQ (reference sequence). CDR3 residues: CASSLGLQYGRGDTQYF. The DNA of the CDR3 is TGTGCCAGCAGCTTAGGGTTGCAGTATGGGAGAGGGGATACGCAGTATTTT.

This clone was counted a single time. V usage is TRBV5-1 and J usage is TRBJ2-3; tentative D call: TRBD2 (6 bases). Germline CDR1 is SGHRS and CDR2 is YFSETQ. The CDR3 has 15 amino acids. V lost 0 bases to trimming and J lost 1 base, with 9 bases between them. The CDR3 loop reads CASSLGGGGTDTQYF. CDR3 sequence (DNA): TGCGCCAGCAGCTTGGGCGGCGGGGGCACAGATACGCAGTATTTT.

The rearrangement links TRBV28 to TRBJ1-4; a possible D gene is TRBD1 (5 bases). Per germline, CDR1 MDHEN and CDR2 SYDVKM. The CDR3 length is 14 residues. V was shortened by 7 bases and J by 7 bases, with 16 bases between the two germline ends. CDR3: CASIPSQGFEKLFF. CDR3 sequence (DNA): TGTGCCAGCATTCCCTCTCAGGGATTTGAAAAACTGTTTTTT.

V and J are TRBV28 and TRBJ2-4, with D possibly matching TRBD2 (6 bases). The ends were cut back, 2 bases at V and 8 bases at J, with 10 bases in the middle. The CDR3 has 13 amino acids. Germline loops: CDR1 MDHEN, CDR2 SYDVKM. The CDR3 region is CASSLRGGDIQYF. DNA for the CDR3: TGTGCCAGCAGTTTAAGGGGCGGGGACATTCAGTACTTC.

This clone came up a few times. The rearrangement links TRBV9 to TRBJ2-7, with 12 bases aligning to TRBD2. After removal of 3 bases from V and 6 bases from J, the junction contained 10 bases not matched to a gene. CDR3 length: 16 amino acids. Germline V lookup: CDR1 SGDLS, CDR2 YYNGEE. The chain's CDR3 is CASSASSGRAYGEQYF. CDR3 nucleotides: TGTGCCAGCAGCGCCTCTAGCGGGAGGGCCTATGGCGAGCAGTACTTC.

The rearrangement uses TRBV23-1 and TRBJ1-2; D is ambiguous. TRBV23-1 is an ORF, and what it does is uncertain. The V gene lost 2 bases and the J gene lost 8 bases, with 9 bases spanning the gap. The CDR3 runs 12 residues. The CDR3 coding sequence is TGCGCCAGCAGTCAAAATTGGGTGGGCTACACCTTC. Translation gives CASSQNWVGYTF.

This clone was seen a handful of times. The chain joins TRBV28 to TRBJ2-1; 10 bases are shared with TRBD2. Germline V gene lookup returns CDR1 MDHEN and CDR2 SYDVKM. The CDR3 is made up of 14 amino acids. V dropped 7 bases and J dropped 5; count of bases not matched to a gene: 5. In DNA, the CDR3 is TGTGCCAGCACCTTGCTAGCGGGAGACAATGAGCAGTTCTTC. Residues: CASTLLAGDNEQFF. Using reference TRBV28 and TRBJ2-1 for the parts outside the CDR3, the full variable domain is DVKVTQSSRYLVKRTGEKVFLECVQDMDHENMFWYRQDPGLGLRLIYFSYDVKMKEKGDIPEGYSVSREKKERFSLILESASTNQTSMYLCASTLLAGDNEQFFGPGTRLTVL.

The chain links TRBV7-2 to TRBJ2-5; TRBD2 aligns across 11 bases. The germline gives CDR1 SGHTA, CDR2 FQGNSA. Germline trimming cut 1 base from V and 3 bases from J; bases unmatched to any gene: 1. CDR3 length equals 15 residues. The CDR3 DNA is TGTGCCAGCAGCTTAGAGGGACTAGCGGAAGAGACCCAGTACTTC. Its protein is CASSLEGLAEETQYF.

The V gene is TRBV28, the J gene TRBJ1-4; 9 bases align to TRBD1. The CDR3 sequence is 14 residues long. Germline V gene lookup returns CDR1 MDHEN and CDR2 SYDVKM. V shed 6 bases and J 8 bases; nucleotides not matched to a gene: 7. The CDR3 here is CASSPGTGPEKLFF. The CDR3 region has the DNA TGTGCCAGCAGCCCCGGGACAGGGCCCGAAAAACTGTTTTTT.

J is TRBJ1-1 and V is TRBV4-3, with 7 bases aligning to TRBD1. This CDR3 is built from 15 residues. V lost 2 bases and J lost 0; bases outside the gene matches: 3. Germline lookup yields CDR1 LGHNA and CDR2 YSLEER. The CDR3 DNA sequence: TGCGCCAGCAGCCAATGGGGGACAGTGAACACTGAAGCTTTCTTT. Its protein product is CASSQWGTVNTEAFF.

This chain links TRBV5-1 with TRBJ2-3, with D uncertain. The CDR3 runs 15 residues. CDR1 and CDR2 (germline): SGHRS, YFSETQ. Trimming removed 0 bases at V and 3 bases at J, with 11 bases between. Here the CDR3 reads CASSLVAVGTDTQYF. The CDR3 nucleotides read TGCGCCAGCAGCTTGGTAGCAGTCGGTACAGATACGCAGTATTTT.

This rearrangement joins TRBV7-6 to TRBJ2-7; D is undetermined. CDR1 is SGHVS and CDR2 is FNYEAQ in the germline V gene. The CDR3 loop spans 13 amino acids. V shed 0 bases and J shed 4 bases, with 7 bases lying between them. The CDR3 sequence is CASSLAGSYEQYF. The DNA of the CDR3 is TGTGCCAGCAGCTTAGCCGGCAGTTACGAGCAGTACTTC.

The chain joins TRBV18 to TRBJ2-7, with 11 bases fitting TRBD2. This CDR3 region has 16 residues. V shed 3 bases and J 2 bases; nucleotides not matched to a gene: 6. Germline assignment: CDR1 KGHSH and CDR2 LQKENI. CDR3 region: CASSPTLAGGAYEQYF. The CDR3 coding sequence is TGTGCCAGCTCACCTACTCTAGCGGGAGGCGCCTACGAGCAGTACTTC.

The DNA of the CDR3 is TGTGCCAGTATGGACCGGGACAGAAATGAAAAACTGTTTTTT. Its protein product is CASMDRDRNEKLFF. The rearrangement uses TRBV19 and TRBJ1-4, with 7 bases identical to TRBD1. Trimming removed 7 bases from V and 5 bases from J; junction bases left unmatched: 7. The CDR3 runs to 14 residues. Germline CDR1 is LNHDA and CDR2 is SQIVND (reference sequence).

V and J are TRBV30 and TRBJ2-1; 8 bases align to TRBD1. From germline, CDR1 is GTSNPN and CDR2 SVGIG (reference sequence). This CDR3 comprises 15 residues. Trimming took 0 bases from V and 5 from J; bases not matched to a gene: 6. CDR3 bases: TGTGCCTGGAGTGTCTCGACAGGGGCCAACAATGAGCAGTTCTTC. Translated: CAWSVSTGANNEQFF.

V and J are TRBV28 and TRBJ1-2; D is ambiguous. V was trimmed by 7 bases and J by 6 bases, leaving 12 bases between them. Germline CDR1 MDHEN, CDR2 SYDVKM. The CDR3 is 12 residues long. CDR3 bases: TGTGCCAGCACCTCGACCGGGGATGGCTACACCTTC. The encoded protein is CASTSTGDGYTF.

The V call is TRBV18, the J call TRBJ1-4, with a possible D match to TRBD1 (5 bases). The germline CDR1 and CDR2 sequences are KGHSH and LQKENI. The V end was cut by 5 bases, the J end by 3 bases, with 10 bases between. The CDR3 length is 14 residues. The CDR3 spells CASSSTESNEKLFF. As DNA, the CDR3 is TGTGCCAGCTCATCGACAGAATCTAATGAAAAACTGTTTTTT.

The CDR3 here is CASSGDRGVSQPQHF. The CDR3 DNA reads as TGTGCCAGCAGCGGGGACAGGGGAGTCAGTCAGCCCCAGCATTTT. The J gene is TRBJ1-5, the V gene TRBV2; 10 positions agree with TRBD1. The CDR3 has 15 residues. The junction had 8 bases not matched to a gene; V was cut back by 6 bases and J by 6 bases. Germline V gene sequence: CDR1 SNHLY, CDR2 FYNNEI.